One and the same sample provided the 31 T cell receptor beta chains below, sequenced in a study of identical twins. TCRdb recomputed calls from the 5' RACE reads with MiXCR, one row per CDR3 protein. The sample holds 1.5 million to 2 million distinct CDR3 sequences, about 31% seen once. Sequences were obtained from cord blood. The receptors here all came from a newborn girl in good health.

This rearrangement joins TRBV12-3 or TRBV12-4 to TRBJ2-1; D gene uncertain. The CDR3 totals 12 residues. V gave up 2 bases and J gave up 10 bases, with 9 bases separating them. For the CDR3, the DNA is TGTGCCAGCAGTTTATCCGCACGCGAGCAGTTCTTC. As protein: CASSLSAREQFF.

This clonotype was seen once. The chain carries TRBV7-9 and TRBJ1-3, with TRBD1 matching over 10 bases. Losses at the gene ends were 5 bases for V and 1 base for J; bases not matched to a gene: 2. Germline assignment: CDR1 SEHNR and CDR2 FQNEAQ (reference sequence). This CDR3 comprises 15 residues. The CDR3 bases are TGTGCCAGCAGCGGGACAGGGGTGTCTGGAAACACCATATATTTT. Protein: CASSGTGVSGNTIYF. Full variable domain (rest looked up from reference TRBV7-9 and TRBJ1-3): DTGVSQNPRHKITKRGQNVTFRCDPISEHNRLYWYRQTLGQGPEFLTYFQNEAQLEKSRLLSDRFSAERPKGSFSTLEIQRTEQGDSAMYLCASSGTGVSGNTIYFGEGSWLTVV.

The chain couples TRBV3-1 to TRBJ2-7, with D unresolved. Trimming removed 2 bases at V and 6 bases at J, with 11 bases between. The CDR3 contains 13 residues. The germline gives CDR1 LGHDT, CDR2 YNNKEL (reference sequence). DNA of the CDR3: TGTGCCAGCAGCCAATATTCGGTAGGCGAGCAGTACTTC. It is translated as CASSQYSVGEQYF.

This CDR3 is CASSLGLPEETQYF. The CDR3 DNA sequence: TGTGCCAGCAGTCTGGGACTACCCGAAGAGACCCAGTACTTC. V is TRBV12-3 or TRBV12-4 and J is TRBJ2-5; the match to TRBD2 covers 7 bases. J gave up 3 bases and V 5 bases, and 6 bases lay outside the gene matches. The CDR3 spans 14 residues.

The chain employs TRBV20-1 and TRBJ2-7, with 7 bases matching TRBD1. This CDR3 comprises 15 residues. V lost 1 base to trimming and J lost 7 bases; unmatched junction nucleotides: 13. The germline CDR1 and CDR2 sequences are DFQATT and SNEGSKA (reference sequence). The DNA of the CDR3 is TGCAGTGCTAGAGTCAGGGGGTTCCCCTACAATGAGCAGTACTTC. Translation: CSARVRGFPYNEQYF.

This clonotype was observed a handful of times. The V gene is TRBV24-1, the J gene TRBJ2-1; D call uncertain. CDR1 is KGHDR and CDR2 is SFDVKD in the germline V gene. V was cut by 12 bases and J by 6 bases, with 8 bases left in between. The CDR3 is 10 amino acids. CDR3 residues: CAAGLNEQFF. The CDR3 DNA is TGTGCCGCCGGGCTCAATGAGCAGTTCTTC.

The V call is TRBV2, the J call TRBJ1-1; tentatively, D is TRBD1 (5 bases). The CDR3 spans 12 residues. Germline V CDR1 and CDR2: SNHLY, FYNNEI. The ends were cut back, 6 bases at V and 11 bases at J, with 16 bases in the middle. In DNA form, the CDR3 reads TGTGCCAGCAGGGATGACAGACCTCGGGCTTTCTTT. It encodes CASRDDRPRAFF.

This chain links TRBV21-1 with TRBJ2-3; TRBD2, the D gene given by the table, was not confirmed from the DNA. TRBV21-1 is reported as a pseudogene. The CDR3 has 17 amino acids. CDR3 sequence: CASSKRPRSGGADTQYF. CDR3 nucleotide sequence: TGTGCCAGCAGCAAAAGGCCACGGAGCGGGGGTGCAGATACGCAGTATTTT.

The chain combines TRBV5-8 with TRBJ1-4, with 9 bases matching TRBD1. The CDR3 totals 16 residues. The V gene end was trimmed by 5 bases and the J gene end by 0 bases; junction bases not matched to a gene: 5. Germline CDR1 SGHTS, CDR2 YDEGEE. CDR3 amino acids: CASRHRGRATNEKLFF. For the CDR3, the DNA is TGTGCCAGCAGGCACAGGGGGCGAGCAACTAATGAAAAACTGTTTTTT.

This clonotype was picked up a small number of times. The chain is built from TRBV20-1 and TRBJ2-7; 13 nucleotides line up with TRBD2. CDR3 length: 19 amino acids. CDR1 is DFQATT and CDR2 is SNEGSKA in the germline V gene (reference sequence). Germline trimming cut 0 bases from V and 2 bases from J; bases unmatched to any gene: 13. The DNA for the CDR3 is TGCAGTGCTAGAGATATTTCGGGACTAGCGGGAAGAAAGCCCTACGAGCAGTACTTC. Translation gives CSARDISGLAGRKPYEQYF.

The V and J genes are TRBV6-6 and TRBJ1-2; TRBD1 matches 10 bases. Losses at the gene ends were 6 bases for V and 10 bases for J; bases not matched to a gene: 8. Germline V CDR1 and CDR2: MNHNY, SVGAGI (reference sequence). The CDR3 runs 13 residues. The CDR3 nucleotides are TGTGCCAGCAGCTCCCTCGGGACAGGGGTCTACACCTTC. Translating gives CASSSLGTGVYTF.

In its sample, this clonotype was seen a few times. The rearrangement joins TRBV27 to TRBJ2-3; D call uncertain. Germline V gene sequence: CDR1 MNHEY, CDR2 SMNVEV (reference sequence). The CDR3 covers 10 residues. V was shortened by 8 bases and J by 12 bases, with 12 bases between the two germline ends. As DNA, the CDR3 is TGTGCCAGCTACCAGTCTCTCCAGTATTTT. It encodes CASYQSLQYF.

This chain joins TRBV6-6 and TRBJ1-1; no clear D. The V end lost 6 bases, the J end lost 2 bases, and 16 bases lay between the germline ends. CDR3 length: 15 residues. CDR1 and CDR2 (germline): MNHNY, SVGAGI (reference sequence). CDR3 bases: TGTGCCAGCAGACTATGGGAGGCGATAAACACTGAAGCTTTCTTT. Translating gives CASRLWEAINTEAFF.

In DNA, the CDR3 is TGTGCCATCAGGGACCCCGGCAGGGTTCTTTCCGGGGAGCTGTTTTTT. It specifies CAIRDPGRVLSGELFF. The rearrangement uses TRBV10-3 and TRBJ2-2; weak D call: TRBD1 (5 bases). The CDR3 sequence is 16 residues long. V was pared by 6 bases and J by 6 bases, with 20 bases between. The V gene's germline CDR1 is ENHRY and CDR2 SYGVKD.

The chain employs TRBV20-1 and TRBJ2-5; no reliable D call. This CDR3 comprises 15 residues. CDR1 and CDR2 (germline): DFQATT, SNEGSKA (reference sequence). The ends were cut back, 3 bases at V and 11 bases at J, with 25 bases in the middle. CDR3 sequence: CSARPIEPLYAGQYF. The DNA for the CDR3 is TGCAGTGCTAGGCCGATTGAGCCCCTCTACGCTGGGCAGTACTTC.

This clonotype has more than one count but fewer than ten. This sequence joins TRBV20-1 and TRBJ2-1; D is perhaps TRBD2 (6 bases). Germline values: CDR1 DFQATT, CDR2 SNEGSKA (reference sequence). This CDR3 region has 13 residues. V lost 5 bases and J lost 4, with 12 bases in between. The CDR3 loop is CSAPREVYNEQFF. In nucleotides, the CDR3 is TGCAGTGCTCCTAGGGAGGTTTACAATGAGCAGTTCTTC.

The J gene is TRBJ1-2, the V gene TRBV20-1; D is unresolved. Per the germline V gene, CDR1 is DFQATT and CDR2 is SNEGSKA (reference sequence). This CDR3 comprises 15 residues. Trimming took 5 bases from V and 2 from J, leaving 18 bases between them. The CDR3 region is CSARPGRGTNYGYTF. The DNA for the CDR3 is TGCAGTGCTCGCCCCGGACGGGGTACAAACTATGGCTACACCTTC.

This clonotype was seen many times. The rearrangement links TRBV29-1 to TRBJ2-7; 7 bases line up with TRBD1. CDR3 length: 12 amino acids. The J segment lost 3 bases and the V segment lost 4 bases, leaving 3 bases of the junction unmatched. Germline CDR1 reads SQVTM; CDR2 reads ANQGSEA. CDR3 region: CSVGAGGYEQYF. DNA of the CDR3: TGCAGCGTTGGCGCAGGGGGCTACGAGCAGTACTTC.

In DNA form, the CDR3 reads TGCAGTGCTAGAAAATCATCAGTGGTCTACGAGCAGTACTTC. Encoded protein: CSARKSSVVYEQYF. The chain uses TRBV20-1 and TRBJ2-7; D is undetermined. Trimming shortened V by 2 bases and J by 3 bases, and 14 bases separated the two germline ends. The CDR3 runs to 14 residues. CDR1 and CDR2 (germline): DFQATT, SNEGSKA (reference sequence).

The chain couples TRBV3-1 to TRBJ2-1; 12 positions agree with TRBD2. The germline CDR1 and CDR2 sequences are LGHDT and YNNKEL (reference sequence). Trimming took 4 bases from V and 6 from J; bases not matched to a gene: 10. This CDR3 is built from 17 residues. The CDR3 spells CASSRGFRTSGTNEQFF. CDR3 bases: TGTGCCAGCAGCCGAGGCTTTCGGACTAGCGGGACCAATGAGCAGTTCTTC.

The chain has TRBV7-9 and TRBJ2-3; D is unresolved. Germline V gene lookup returns CDR1 SEHNR and CDR2 FQNEAQ (reference sequence). Trimming took off 7 bases at V and 0 bases at J, with 8 bases between the two ends. This CDR3 spans 13 amino acids. Here the CDR3 reads CASTLDSTDTQYF. Here the CDR3 DNA reads TGTGCCAGCACCCTCGACAGCACAGATACGCAGTATTTT.

This clonotype appeared a few times. This sequence joins TRBV27 and TRBJ2-5; no clear D gene. CDR3 length: 14 amino acids. From germline, CDR1 is MNHEY and CDR2 SMNVEV (reference sequence). V was shortened by 5 bases and J by 4 bases, with 14 bases between the two germline ends. The CDR3 bases are TGTGCCAGCAGTCCAACACGTCTTCCAGAGACCCAGTACTTC. Residues: CASSPTRLPETQYF.

This clonotype was seen a handful of times. The chain uses TRBV7-6 and TRBJ2-3; D unclear. The ends were cut back, 5 bases at V and 5 bases at J, with 11 bases in the middle. Germline assignment: CDR1 SGHVS and CDR2 FNYEAQ. This CDR3 is 13 amino acids long. CDR3 sequence reads: CASSPLPGDTQYF. The CDR3 nucleotides read TGTGCCAGCAGCCCACTACCAGGAGATACGCAGTATTTT.

The V call is TRBV27, the J call TRBJ2-7; 8 bases fit TRBD2. The V and J ends lost 0 bases and 4 bases, in that order; junction bases with no gene match: 8. The length of the CDR3 is 16 residues. The germline gives CDR1 MNHEY, CDR2 SMNVEV (reference sequence). The CDR3 nucleotides are TGTGCCAGCAGTTTATCGGGTCCGGGACTAGGGTACGAGCAGTACTTC. Encoded protein: CASSLSGPGLGYEQYF.

The J gene is TRBJ2-3, the V gene TRBV3-1; 13 bases line up with TRBD2. With 4 bases clipped from V and 7 bases from J, the junction kept 2 bases outside the gene matches. Germline V lookup: CDR1 LGHDT, CDR2 YNNKEL (reference sequence). The CDR3 runs to 14 residues. The CDR3 nucleotides read TGTGCCAGCAGCCCGGGACTAGCGGGGCATACGCAGTATTTT. Protein product: CASSPGLAGHTQYF.

V gene TRBV4-2 combines with J gene TRBJ2-5; 10 positions agree with TRBD2. The CDR3 is 19 residues long. Trimming took 4 bases from V and 1 from J; bases not matched to a gene: 15. Germline V lookup: CDR1 LGHNA, CDR2 YNFKEQ. In DNA, the CDR3 is TGTGCCAGCAGCCGAGATCGGGGTGGTAGCGGGAGGCCCCAAGAGACCCAGTACTTC. It specifies CASSRDRGGSGRPQETQYF.

This clonotype came up a few times. V and J are TRBV6-5 and TRBJ2-3; D is ambiguous. The V gene lost 2 bases and the J gene lost 2 bases, with 11 bases spanning the gap. The CDR3 runs to 15 residues. The germline CDR1 and CDR2 sequences are MNHEY and SVGAGI. The CDR3 reads CASSYRAASTDTQYF. The CDR3 nucleotides read TGTGCCAGCAGTTACAGGGCAGCTTCCACAGATACGCAGTATTTT.

About this clonotype itself: A much larger clone differs from this one at a single base, so this may be a read error. The DNA for the CDR3 is TGTGCCTTTCCGGGACAAACAAACATTCTGTACTTC. Amino acids: CAFPGQTNILYF. J is TRBJ2-4 and V is TRBV10-3; TRBD1 is a possible D gene (6 bases). Germline V gene sequence: CDR1 ENHRY, CDR2 SYGVKD. The CDR3 contains 12 residues.

V is TRBV20-1 and J is TRBJ1-4; no definite D call. This CDR3 comprises 11 residues. From germline, CDR1 is DFQATT and CDR2 SNEGSKA (reference sequence). V gave up 7 bases and J gave up 8 bases, with 11 bases separating them. Here the CDR3 DNA reads TGCAGTGTCAGAGGGAGGGAAAAACTGTTTTTT. It yields the protein CSVRGREKLFF.

The chain recombines TRBV11-2 with TRBJ2-7, with no clear D. V lost 0 bases, J lost 7 bases, and 13 bases lay in between. Looked up from germline, CDR1 is SGHAT and CDR2 is FQNNGV. The length of the CDR3 is 14 residues. The CDR3 sequence: CASSLDLRSREQYF. Here the CDR3 DNA reads TGTGCCAGCAGCTTAGACTTGCGAAGCCGGGAGCAGTACTTC. The whole variable domain, remainder taken from reference TRBV11-2 and TRBJ2-7, is EAGVAQSPRYKIIEKRQSVAFWCNPISGHATLYWYQQILGQGPKLLIQFQNNGVVDDSQLPKDRFSAERLKGVDSTLKIQPAKLEDSAVYLCASSLDLRSREQYFGPGTRLTVT.

The chain combines TRBV2 with TRBJ2-1; 7 nucleotides line up with TRBD2. CDR1 and CDR2 from the germline V gene are SNHLY and FYNNEI. The CDR3 spans 16 residues. V lost 6 bases to trimming and J lost 10 bases; unmatched junction nucleotides: 18. CDR3 nucleotides: TGTGCCAGCAGGAGGGGACTACCGCCCCCTAATCGCGAGCAGTTCTTC. Amino acids: CASRRGLPPPNREQFF. The entire variable domain, with the rest obtained from reference TRBV2 and TRBJ2-1, is as follows: EPEVTQTPSHQVTQMGQEVILRCVPISNHLYFYWYRQILGQKVEFLVSFYNNEISEKSEIFDDQFSVERPDGSNFTLKIRSTKLEDSAMYFCASRRGLPPPNREQFFGPGTRLTVL.